This entry is about one TCR beta chain. These data are taken from a study of Tregs in tolerant kidney transplant recipients. Here immunoSEQ multiplex PCR was the method, and the copy in TCRdb shows in-frame clones only, minus some. The sample has 75,000 to 100,000 clones; approximately 94% are singletons. Recipients received nonmyeloablative bone marrow transplants from related graft donors, with transient mixed chimerism. This specimen was CD4+ T cells from blood (PBMCs), taken 12 months after the transplant. This clonotype originated in a human patient who received a combined kidney and bone marrow transplant. Part of the T cell pool may stem from the graft donor.

The chain's CDR3 is CASSERDLGRGEQYF. The CDR3 DNA sequence: TGTGCCAGCAGTGAACGAGACTTAGGCCGTGGGGAGCAGTACTTC. The rearrangement joins TRBV6-1 to TRBJ2-7; D is unclear. The CDR3 covers 15 residues. Looked up from germline, CDR1 is MNHNS and CDR2 is SASEGT. V lost 2 bases, J lost 7 bases, and 18 bases lay in between.